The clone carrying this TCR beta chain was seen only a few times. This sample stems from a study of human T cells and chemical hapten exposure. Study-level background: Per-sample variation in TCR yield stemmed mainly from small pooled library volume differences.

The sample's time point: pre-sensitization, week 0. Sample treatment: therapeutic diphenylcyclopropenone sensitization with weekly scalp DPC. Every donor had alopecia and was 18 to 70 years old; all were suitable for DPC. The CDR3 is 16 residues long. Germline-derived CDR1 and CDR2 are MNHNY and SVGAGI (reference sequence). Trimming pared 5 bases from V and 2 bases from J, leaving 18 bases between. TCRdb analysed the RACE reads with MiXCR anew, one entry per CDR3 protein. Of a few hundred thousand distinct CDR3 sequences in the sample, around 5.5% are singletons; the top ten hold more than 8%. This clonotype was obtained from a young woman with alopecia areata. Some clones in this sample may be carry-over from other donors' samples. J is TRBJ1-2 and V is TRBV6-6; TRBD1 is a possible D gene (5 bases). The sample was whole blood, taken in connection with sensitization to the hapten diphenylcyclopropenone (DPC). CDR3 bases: TGTGCCAGCAGTGACACCTGGACACCCGTCAACTATGGCTACACCTTC. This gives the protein CASSDTWTPVNYGYTF.